This T cell receptor beta chain was captured in a study of cytomegalovirus exposure and HLA in healthy donors. Whole-study findings and limits: Some V segments, including TRBV6-2 and TRBV6-3, were excluded as indistinguishable. Accurate predictions that matched the HLA-A and HLA-B alleles of most subjects were reportedly made from TCR beta sequences.

This clone was counted between two and nine times. Antigen unknown. Germline V gives CDR1 MNHNS, CDR2 SASEGT. The CDR3 is 14 amino acids. V was cut by 7 bases and J by 7 bases, with 17 bases left in between. The PCR employed 60 Vbeta primers together with 13 Jbeta primers. Here immunoSEQ multiplex PCR was the method, and the copy in TCRdb shows in-frame clones only, minus some. The table includes about 110,000 clones, around four fifths detected once. Sequencing was performed on PBMCs. The chain combines TRBV6-1 with TRBJ1-5; D is ambiguous. This TCR was recovered from a man aged 45-60 years in good health and CMV-seronegative. The CDR3 region is CASNDFFGHQPQHF. CDR3 nucleotides: TGTGCCAGCAACGATTTCTTTGGGCACCAGCCCCAGCATTTT.